The 27 T cell receptor beta chains listed next were all sequenced from one sample in a study of PD-1 blockade in classical Hodgkin lymphoma. Sample time point: newly diagnosed, previously untreated cHL patient sample. Clones were sequenced by immunoSEQ multiplex PCR, and TCRdb holds only the in-frame ones, with some missing. The sample has roughly 32,000 clones, under 95% seen once. Material for sequencing was peripheral blood mononuclear cells (PBMCs). Receptors originate from a human donor with classical Hodgkin lymphoma.

This clone was seen just once. This chain links TRBV4-2 with TRBJ1-4; TRBD1 might be the D (6 bases). Germline assignment: CDR1 LGHNA and CDR2 YNFKEQ. This CDR3 is 16 amino acids long. V lost 0 bases and J 0 bases, leaving 8 bases between the germline ends. This chain's CDR3 is CASSQDRTATNEKLFF. The CDR3, as DNA: TGTGCCAGCAGCCAAGATCGGACAGCAACTAATGAAAAACTGTTTTTT.

In its sample, this clone was seen once. This rearrangement joins TRBV5-1 to TRBJ2-1; tentative D call: TRBD1 (6 bases). Trimming took 3 bases from V and 9 from J, leaving 16 bases between them. Germline loops: CDR1 SGHRS, CDR2 YFSETQ. The CDR3 loop spans 14 amino acids. The CDR3 reads CASSSSFGGGEQFF. CDR3 nucleotide sequence: TGCGCCAGCAGCTCATCCTTTGGGGGCGGTGAGCAGTTCTTC.

The V and J genes are TRBV30 and TRBJ1-5; D is ambiguous. Germline V gene data show CDR1 as GTSNPN and CDR2 as SVGIG (reference sequence). V was cut by 5 bases and J by 0 bases, with 14 bases left in between. The CDR3 has 15 amino acids. The CDR3 bases are TGTGCCTGGTCGTCTGAAGGGCTTAGCAATCAGCCCCAGCATTTT. It codes for CAWSSEGLSNQPQHF.

This chain connects TRBV4-1 to TRBJ2-7; 7 nucleotides agree with TRBD1. CDR3 size: 16 residues. The germline V gene has CDR1 MGHRA and CDR2 YSYEKL. V lost 4 bases, J lost 1 base, and 10 bases stayed unmatched. CDR3 in DNA: TGCGCCAGCAGCCCTGTTACAGGGGTTATTTCCTACGAGCAGTACTTC. Protein sequence: CASSPVTGVISYEQYF.

V and J are TRBV7-3 and TRBJ2-1; D gene unclear. V lost 0 bases, J lost 15 bases, and 15 bases lay in between. In germline, CDR1 is SGHTA, CDR2 FQGTGA. The CDR3 is made up of 13 amino acids. The CDR3: CASSLTPYRRRFF. The CDR3 DNA sequence: TGTGCCAGCAGCTTAACCCCGTACAGAAGGCGGTTCTTC.

The rearrangement joins TRBV6-1 to TRBJ2-7, with D perhaps assigned TRBD1 or TRBD2 (5 bases each). This CDR3 region has 15 residues. V dropped 1 base and J dropped 0 bases, with 10 bases sitting between them. Per germline, CDR1 MNHNS and CDR2 SASEGT. The DNA for the CDR3 is TGTGCCAGCAGTGAAGGGAGTGGGACCTCCTACGAGCAGTACTTC. Protein product: CASSEGSGTSYEQYF.

The chain combines TRBV15 with TRBJ1-2; no clear D gene. Looked up from germline, CDR1 is LNHNV and CDR2 is YYDKDF (reference sequence). With 0 bases removed from V and 5 bases from J, the gap between germline ends came to 16 bases. This CDR3 contains 16 residues. CDR3 sequence reads: CATSRDVRREDYGYTF. The CDR3 DNA reads as TGTGCCACCAGCAGAGATGTAAGGAGGGAGGATTATGGCTACACCTTC.

The chain is built from TRBV9 and TRBJ1-1, with D unresolved. V was trimmed by 0 bases and J by 4 bases, leaving 7 bases between them. CDR1 SGDLS and CDR2 YYNGEE come from the germline V gene. The CDR3 has 13 amino acids. CDR3 residues: CASSVEESTEAFF. CDR3 coding DNA: TGTGCCAGCAGCGTAGAAGAAAGCACTGAAGCTTTCTTT.

The gene calls are TRBV28 and TRBJ2-7; D may correspond to TRBD1 or TRBD2 (6 bases each). Per germline, CDR1 MDHEN and CDR2 SYDVKM. The V end lost 4 bases, the J end lost 6 bases, and 25 bases lay between the germline ends. CDR3 length: 17 amino acids. The CDR3: CASSSPRGQGRISEQYF. The CDR3 region has the DNA TGTGCCAGCAGTTCACCTCGGGGGCAGGGTCGAATTAGCGAGCAGTACTTC.

This chain uses TRBV7-2 with TRBJ2-3; D tentatively fits TRBD1 or TRBD2 (5 bases each). The CDR3 is made up of 14 amino acids. CDR1 and CDR2 (germline): SGHTA, FQGNSA. V lost 8 bases, J lost 3 bases, and 15 bases lay in between. Here the CDR3 reads CASGTLRETDTQYF. In DNA form, the CDR3 reads TGTGCCAGCGGGACCCTGAGGGAAACAGATACGCAGTATTTT.

The rearrangement links TRBV11-2 to TRBJ2-3, with 13 bases lining up with TRBD2. Germline CDR1 and CDR2: SGHAT and FQNNGV. The J segment lost 4 bases and the V segment lost 3 bases, leaving 4 bases of the junction unmatched. The CDR3 loop spans 16 amino acids. In DNA form, the CDR3 reads TGTGCCAGCAGCTTGGGACTAGCGGGGTTCGCAGATACGCAGTATTTT. Translated: CASSLGLAGFADTQYF.

This chain joins TRBV2 and TRBJ1-2; 10 nucleotides agree with TRBD1. The ends lost 5 bases at V and 4 bases at J; junction bases unmatched: 1. This CDR3 is 13 amino acids long. Germline V gene sequence: CDR1 SNHLY, CDR2 FYNNEI. CDR3 coding DNA: TGTGCCAGCAGTCGGACAGGGGGCTATGGCTACACCTTC. This codes for CASSRTGGYGYTF.

The chain joins TRBV29-1 to TRBJ2-7; weak D call: TRBD2 (5 bases). The CDR3 is 12 amino acids. Germline values: CDR1 SQVTM, CDR2 ANQGSEA. Trimming took off 6 bases at V and 3 bases at J, with 12 bases between the two ends. The CDR3: CSVTPGGYEQYF. CDR3 nucleotides: TGCAGCGTCACCCCAGGAGGCTACGAGCAGTACTTC.

This clone was detected once. The chain carries TRBV27 and TRBJ1-2; D unresolved. The CDR3 consists of 14 residues. Between the trimmed V and J ends, which lost 2 bases and 5 bases, there was a span of 12 bases. Germline CDR1 is MNHEY and CDR2 is SMNVEV (reference sequence). CDR3 protein: CASSLRDWGYGYTF. In nucleotides, the CDR3 is TGTGCCAGCAGTTTAAGAGATTGGGGATATGGCTACACCTTC.

The rearrangement uses TRBV5-4 and TRBJ1-2, with 10 bases aligning to TRBD1. Germline CDR1 SGHNT, CDR2 YYREEE (reference sequence). V lost 3 bases, J lost 7 bases, and 9 bases stayed unmatched. The CDR3 length is 15 residues. DNA for the CDR3: TGTGCCAGCAGCTCGGGACAGGGGCGGCTAGCTGGCTACACCTTC. Its translation is CASSSGQGRLAGYTF.

As DNA, the CDR3 is TGTGCCAGCAGCCTCCTCGGGGAGCTGTTTTTT. Protein product: CASSLLGELFF. V and J are TRBV11-2 and TRBJ2-2; no definite D call. The germline CDR1 and CDR2 sequences are SGHAT and FQNNGV. The ends were cut back, 5 bases at V and 7 bases at J, with 5 bases in the middle. The length of the CDR3 is 11 residues.

V gene TRBV7-2 combines with J gene TRBJ1-1, with D unclear. The CDR3 loop spans 14 amino acids. Trimming stripped 1 base from V and 0 bases from J, with 6 bases between. Germline loops: CDR1 SGHTA, CDR2 FQGNSA. Here the CDR3 reads CASSLGSLNTEAFF. The CDR3 coding sequence is TGTGCCAGCAGCTTAGGCAGCCTGAACACTGAAGCTTTCTTT.

The chain combines TRBV5-5 with TRBJ2-3, with 8 bases matching TRBD2. Trimming removed 4 bases from V and 5 bases from J; junction bases left unmatched: 9. The germline V gene encodes CDR1 SGHKS and CDR2 YYEKEE (reference sequence). The CDR3 is 15 residues long. CDR3 coding DNA: TGTGCCAGCAGCCACTCAGCGGGGGAGGGAGATACGCAGTATTTT. Translated: CASSHSAGEGDTQYF.

This clone has just a few counts. V is TRBV6-1 and J is TRBJ2-7; D is perhaps TRBD1 or TRBD2 (5 bases each). V was clipped by 1 base and J by 7 bases, with 11 bases between them. CDR3 length: 13 amino acids. Germline-derived CDR1 and CDR2 are MNHNS and SASEGT. This chain's CDR3 is CASSEVVGVEQYF. The CDR3 bases are TGTGCCAGCAGTGAAGTTGTGGGGGTTGAGCAGTACTTC.

The chain employs TRBV7-9 and TRBJ2-3; D possibly matches TRBD1 or TRBD2 (5 bases each). The CDR3 is 17 amino acids. Trimming pared 5 bases from V and 0 bases from J, leaving 18 bases between. The germline V gene encodes CDR1 SEHNR and CDR2 FQNEAQ (reference sequence). The CDR3 sequence is CASSGGWPRGSTDTQYF. The CDR3 region has the DNA TGTGCCAGCAGCGGGGGTTGGCCCCGGGGTAGCACAGATACGCAGTATTTT.

Only one count was recorded for this clone. The rearrangement uses TRBV30 and TRBJ1-6; unclear D gene. Germline assignment: CDR1 GTSNPN and CDR2 SVGIG (reference sequence). The length of the CDR3 is 14 residues. Deletions cut 3 bases from V and 0 bases from J, with 6 bases between. CDR3 coding DNA: TGTGCCTGGAGACGCAGCTCCTATAATTCACCCCTCCACTTT. It yields the protein CAWRRSSYNSPLHF.

J is TRBJ1-4 and V is TRBV4-3; TRBD1 matches at 7 bases. V lost 4 bases and J lost 7; bases outside the gene matches: 12. Germline CDR1 is LGHNA and CDR2 is YSLEER. The CDR3 has 16 amino acids. The CDR3, as DNA: TGCGCCAGCAGCCGAGACCCAGGGGGGGATGGTGAAAAACTGTTTTTT. Encoded protein: CASSRDPGGDGEKLFF.

The chain is built from TRBV10-3 and TRBJ2-5, with 9 bases fitting TRBD1. Germline V CDR1 and CDR2: ENHRY, SYGVKD. V gave up 4 bases and J gave up 4 bases; unmatched junction bases: 7. The CDR3 totals 15 residues. Here the CDR3 reads CAISGGQGGRETQYF. The CDR3 DNA sequence: TGTGCCATCAGTGGGGGACAGGGAGGTAGAGAGACCCAGTACTTC.

This clone was seen only once. The V gene is TRBV7-2, the J gene TRBJ2-7; 7 nucleotides agree with TRBD1. Germline trimming cut 5 bases from V and 5 bases from J; bases unmatched to any gene: 9. The CDR3 contains 14 residues. The germline CDR1 and CDR2 sequences are SGHTA and FQGNSA. The CDR3 is CASSATGVVHEQYF. CDR3 coding DNA: TGTGCCAGCAGCGCCACAGGGGTTGTCCACGAGCAGTACTTC.

The table lists this clone with a count of one. The chain links TRBV6-5 to TRBJ1-2; D remains unclear. The CDR3 length is 14 residues. The V and J ends lost 6 bases and 2 bases respectively, with 13 bases between them. CDR1 is MNHEY, CDR2 SVGAGI, per germline. The CDR3 DNA reads TGTGCCAGCAGCCAGGTTGGGCTAAACTATGGCTACACCTTC. Amino acids: CASSQVGLNYGYTF.

This clone was seen once. The genes are TRBV6-6 and TRBJ2-1; 13 bases map to TRBD2. The V segment lost 7 bases and the J segment 7 bases; nucleotides outside the gene matches: 10. This CDR3 has 16 amino acids. Germline assignment: CDR1 MNHNY and CDR2 SVGAGI (reference sequence). DNA of the CDR3: TGTGCCAGCATTCGGACCCGGACTAGCGGGAGTAATGAGCAGTTCTTC. It encodes CASIRTRTSGSNEQFF.

V gene TRBV7-2 combines with J gene TRBJ1-1; D unclear. There are 14 residues in the CDR3. The V gene's germline CDR1 is SGHTA and CDR2 FQGNSA. The germline V and J ends were trimmed by 8 bases and 0 bases, with 13 bases remaining between them. Here the CDR3 DNA reads TGTGCCAGCCAAGCCCTGGGCATGAACACTGAAGCTTTCTTT. It translates to CASQALGMNTEAFF.